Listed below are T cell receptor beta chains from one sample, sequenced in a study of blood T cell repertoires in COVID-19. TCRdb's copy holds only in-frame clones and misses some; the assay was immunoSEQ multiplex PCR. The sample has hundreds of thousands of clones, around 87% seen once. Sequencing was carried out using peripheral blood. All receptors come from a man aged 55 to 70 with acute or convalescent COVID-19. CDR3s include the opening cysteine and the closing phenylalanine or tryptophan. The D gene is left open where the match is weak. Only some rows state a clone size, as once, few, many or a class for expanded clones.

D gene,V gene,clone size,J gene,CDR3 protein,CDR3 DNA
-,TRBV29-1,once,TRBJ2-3,CSVAQGFVRTDTQYF,TGCAGCGTTGCACAGGGTTTCGTCCGCACAGATACGCAGTATTTT
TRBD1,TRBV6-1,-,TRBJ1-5,CASSEAGRGQGWVNQPQHF,TGTGCCAGCAGTGAAGCCGGCAGGGGGCAAGGTTGGGTCAATCAGCCCCAGCATTTT
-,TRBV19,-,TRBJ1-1,CASSVRTAGTEAFF,TGTGCCAGTAGTGTGCGAACCGCGGGGACTGAAGCTTTCTTT
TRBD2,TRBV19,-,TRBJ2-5,CASSGTSGAKETQYF,TGTGCCAGTAGTGGGACTAGCGGGGCTAAAGAGACCCAGTACTTC
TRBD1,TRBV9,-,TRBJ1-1,CASSEGADEAFF,TGTGCCAGCAGCGAGGGGGCAGATGAAGCTTTCTTT
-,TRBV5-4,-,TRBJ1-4,CASSLYLNEKLFF,TGTGCCAGCAGCTTGTACCTAAATGAAAAACTGTTTTTT
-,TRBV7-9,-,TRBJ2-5,CASSAQPGVQETQYF,TGTGCCAGCAGCGCCCAACCAGGGGTCCAAGAGACCCAGTACTTC
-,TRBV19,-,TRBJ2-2,CASNPLRATGELFF,TGTGCCAGTAACCCCCTCAGGGCAACCGGGGAGCTGTTTTTT
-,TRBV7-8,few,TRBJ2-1,CASSSYQGTLRTSSYNEQFF,TGTGCCAGCAGCTCTTACCAGGGGACCCTACGGACTAGCTCCTACAATGAGCAGTTCTTC
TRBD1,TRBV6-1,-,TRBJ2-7,CASSVGGRQGSYEQYF,TGTGCCAGCAGTGTAGGGGGACGACAGGGATCTTACGAGCAGTACTTC
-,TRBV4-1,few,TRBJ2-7,CASSQHSGEQYF,TGCGCCAGCAGCCAACATTCCGGGGAGCAGTACTTC
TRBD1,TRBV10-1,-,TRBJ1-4,CASSNALTGRPNEKLFF,TGCGCCAGCAGCAATGCCTTGACAGGGCGGCCTAATGAAAAACTGTTTTTT
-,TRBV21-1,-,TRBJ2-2,CASSFRGKNTGELFF,TGTGCCAGCAGCTTCAGGGGGAAGAACACCGGGGAGCTGTTTTTT
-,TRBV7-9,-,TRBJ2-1,CASSPREDNEQFF,TGTGCCAGCAGCCCGCGCGAGGACAATGAGCAGTTCTTC
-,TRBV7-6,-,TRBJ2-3,CASSVRGRGALGGDTQYF,TGTGCCAGCAGCGTGAGGGGGAGGGGTGCCCTTGGTGGAGATACGCAGTATTTT
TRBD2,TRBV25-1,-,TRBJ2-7,CASSAPGTSVFYEQYF,TGTGCCAGCAGTGCCCCCGGGACTAGCGTTTTCTACGAGCAGTACTTC
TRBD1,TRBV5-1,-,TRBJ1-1,CASSLRTGSGTEAFF,TGCGCCAGCAGCTTAAGGACAGGATCGGGCACTGAAGCTTTCTTT
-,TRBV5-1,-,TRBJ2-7,CASSFTMSEQYF,TGCGCCAGCAGCTTTACGATGAGCGAGCAGTACTTC
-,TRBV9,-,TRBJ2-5,CASSVVEETQYF,TGTGCCAGCAGCGTAGTAGAGGAGACCCAGTACTTC
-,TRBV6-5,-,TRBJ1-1,CASSLGRVGTEAFF,TGTGCCAGCAGCCTCGGGAGAGTAGGCACTGAAGCTTTCTTT
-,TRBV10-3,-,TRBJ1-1,CAISGQDGNTEAFF,TGTGCCATCAGTGGGCAGGATGGGAACACTGAAGCTTTCTTT
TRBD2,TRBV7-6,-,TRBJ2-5,CASSKTSGGKQETQYF,TGTGCCAGCAGCAAGACTAGCGGGGGAAAACAAGAGACCCAGTACTTC
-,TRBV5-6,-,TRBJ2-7,CASSGDSSYEQYF,TGTGCCAGCAGTGGTGACAGCTCCTACGAGCAGTACTTC
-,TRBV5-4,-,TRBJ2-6,CASSLGWRSSGANVLTF,TGTGCCAGCAGCTTGGGATGGAGGAGCTCTGGGGCCAACGTCCTGACTTTC
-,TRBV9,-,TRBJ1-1,CASSVVPGRGGTEAFF,TGTGCCAGCAGCGTAGTGCCGGGAAGGGGGGGCACTGAAGCTTTCTTT
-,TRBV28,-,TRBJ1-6,CASSPLSGSYNSPLHF,TGTGCCAGCAGCCCGCTTTCCGGGTCCTATAATTCACCCCTCCACTTT
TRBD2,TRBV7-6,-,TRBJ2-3,CASSFLAGGQDTQYF,TGTGCCAGCAGCTTCTTAGCGGGGGGGCAAGATACGCAGTATTTT
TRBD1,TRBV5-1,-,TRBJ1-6,CASSLGQENSPLHF,TGCGCCAGCAGCTTAGGACAGGAGAATTCACCCCTCCACTTT
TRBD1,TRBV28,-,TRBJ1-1,CACPPGTGILGGTEAFF,TGTGCCTGCCCTCCCGGGACAGGGATCTTGGGGGGCACTGAAGCTTTCTTT
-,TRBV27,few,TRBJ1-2,CASSPLAGLTNYGYTF,TGTGCCAGCAGTCCCTTGGCGGGACTAACTAACTATGGCTACACCTTC
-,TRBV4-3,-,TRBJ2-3,CASGRGGGNTDTQYF,TGCGCCAGTGGGAGGGGAGGGGGAAACACAGATACGCAGTATTTT
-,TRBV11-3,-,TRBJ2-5,CASSLQAQETQYF,TGTGCCAGCAGCTTACAGGCTCAAGAGACCCAGTACTTC
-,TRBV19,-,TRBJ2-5,CASSMPGHFQETQYF,TGTGCCAGTAGTATGCCCGGACACTTCCAAGAGACCCAGTACTTC
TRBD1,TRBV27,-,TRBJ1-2,CASSLRGQGPYYGYTF,TGTGCCAGCAGTTTACGGGGACAGGGGCCATACTATGGCTACACCTTC
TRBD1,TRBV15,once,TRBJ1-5,CATSRDTGQTNQPQHF,TGTGCCACCAGCAGAGATACGGGACAGACAAATCAGCCCCAGCATTTT
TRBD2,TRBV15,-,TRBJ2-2,CATRVAGGPSNTGELFF,TGTGCCACCAGAGTGGCGGGGGGGCCCTCGAACACCGGGGAGCTGTTTTTT
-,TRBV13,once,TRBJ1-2,CASSLVAGRGGYTF,TGTGCCAGCAGCTTAGTCGCAGGGAGGGGTGGCTACACCTTC
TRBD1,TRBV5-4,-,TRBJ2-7,CASSLPGTGSYEQYF,TGTGCCAGCAGCTTGCCCGGGACAGGGTCCTACGAGCAGTACTTC
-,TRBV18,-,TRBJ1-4,CASSRSRDNNEKLFF,TGTGCCAGCTCACGGAGCCGGGACAATAATGAAAAACTGTTTTTT
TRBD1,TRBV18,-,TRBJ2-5,CASSAGQGADRQETQYF,TGTGCCAGCTCAGCGGGACAGGGGGCCGATCGCCAAGAGACCCAGTACTTC
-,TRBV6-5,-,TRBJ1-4,CASSYTGTNEKLFF,TGTGCCAGCAGCTATACCGGGACTAATGAAAAACTGTTTTTT
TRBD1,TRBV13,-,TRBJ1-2,CASSLEGTGGGYTF,TGTGCCAGCAGCTTAGAGGGGACAGGGGGTGGCTACACCTTC